The clone carrying this T cell receptor (beta chain) has a handful of counts. Germline CDR1 is SGHDT and CDR2 is YYEEEE. Trimming took 0 bases from V and 1 from J, leaving 5 bases between them. This CDR3 is built from 13 residues. The data were obtained in a study of blood T cell repertoires in COVID-19. Study-wide background: Researchers got acute and convalescent COVID-19 samples from the United States, Italy and Spain. Nucleic acid was either cDNA or gDNA, and it came from T cells, B-cell-depleted T cells, or PBMCs.

Per the original data handling: The authors estimated nucleated cell counts from reference gene primer amplification. Here immunoSEQ multiplex PCR was the method, and the copy in TCRdb shows in-frame clones only, minus some. V and J calls and clone size are copied from that table; D and trimming were computed from the DNA. The table has some 200,000 clones, about 86% seen once. The clonotype originates from a woman aged 30 to 39 who had recovered from COVID-19. V is TRBV5-6 and J is TRBJ2-7; D is undetermined. Source material: peripheral blood. In nucleotides, the CDR3 is TGTGCCAGCAGCTTGGCAGGATCCTACGAGCAGTACTTC. Its protein product is CASSLAGSYEQYF. The full variable domain, its missing parts supplied by reference TRBV5-6 and TRBJ2-7, is DAGVTQSPTHLIKTRGQQVTLRCSPKSGHDTVSWYQQALGQGPQFIFQYYEEEERQRGNFPDRFSGHQFPNYSSELNVNALLLGDSALYLCASSLAGSYEQYFGPGTRLTVT.